Shown below are 17 T cell receptor beta chains from a single sample sequenced in a study of response to subunit inactivated influenza vaccine (dated by TCRdb to between 2017 and 2018). The library was generated by RT-PCR. Sequencing took place on an Illumina HiSeq 2500. The public reads were run again by TCRdb, first through fastp at Q25 and then through MiXCR, and only productive beta chains were kept. Rows with one shared CDR3 protein collapse into an entry with the most common genes and DNA. The sample includes roughly 700,000 distinct CDR3 sequences, with roughly 14% observed a single time. The leading ten clones occupy approximately 6.5% of the sample. Specimen: PBMCs from blood, collected around 14 days before vaccination. These receptors were taken from a man aged 50 or older who received an inactivated influenza vaccine. Donor details come from another sample of the same person, matched by shared clones.

The gene calls are TRBV4-3 and TRBJ2-1; D possibly matches TRBD1 or TRBD2 (5 bases each). This CDR3 spans 14 amino acids. Trimming stripped 4 bases from V and 5 bases from J, with 12 bases between. Germline lookup yields CDR1 LGHNA and CDR2 YSLEER. The DNA of the CDR3 is TGCGCCAGCAGCCTCCAGGGAGTTAACAATGAGCAGTTCTTC. Encoded protein: CASSLQGVNNEQFF.

This clonotype was detected many times. The V and J genes are TRBV27 and TRBJ1-1; D not resolved. In germline, CDR1 is MNHEY, CDR2 SMNVEV (reference sequence). Trimming cost V 6 bases and J 4 bases, with 9 bases left between them. CDR3 length: 12 amino acids. CDR3 residues: CASRHPGTEAFF. In nucleotides, the CDR3 is TGTGCCAGCAGACACCCGGGCACTGAAGCTTTCTTT.

This chain links TRBV24-1 with TRBJ1-1, with 7 bases matching TRBD1. The germline V gene encodes CDR1 KGHDR and CDR2 SFDVKD. The CDR3 contains 13 residues. V lost 12 bases and J lost 4; bases outside the gene matches: 10. CDR3 DNA sequence: TGTGCCGCCCCGGGACAGTCTTCCACTGAAGCTTTCTTT. Translated, it gives CAAPGQSSTEAFF.

CDR3 DNA: TGTACCTGCAGTTTAGCGCTGACTAGCGGACATTACAATGAGCAGTTCTTC. Encoded protein: CTCSLALTSGHYNEQFF. The gene calls are TRBV12-3 or TRBV12-4 and TRBJ2-1; 9 bases map to TRBD2. There are 17 residues in the CDR3.

This chain links TRBV4-2 with TRBJ2-5; TRBD2 matches at 10 bases. This CDR3 has 17 residues. V trimming: 0 bases; J trimming: 4 bases; junction bases outside the gene matches: 8. Germline V gene sequence: CDR1 LGHNA, CDR2 YNFKEQ. The CDR3: CASSQDLSGGGRETQYF. CDR3 nucleotide sequence: TGTGCCAGCAGCCAAGATCTAAGCGGGGGGGGGAGAGAGACCCAGTACTTC.

The rearrangement links TRBV25-1 to TRBJ1-2; D unclear. V lost 3 bases and J 4 bases, leaving 15 bases between the germline ends. Germline V gives CDR1 MGHDK, CDR2 SYGVNS. This CDR3 has 15 amino acids. In DNA form, the CDR3 reads TGTGCCAGCAGTGATCCCTCCTGGGCTTCCTATGGCTACACCTTC. Protein: CASSDPSWASYGYTF.

The chain employs TRBV25-1 and TRBJ2-7, with 7 nucleotides matching TRBD1. The V gene's germline CDR1 is MGHDK and CDR2 SYGVNS. V shed 4 bases, J shed 2 bases, and the junction held 5 bases outside the gene matches. The CDR3 consists of 14 residues. The CDR3 region has the DNA TGTGCCAGCAGTGGGCTCCAGGGGGCCTACGAGCAGTACTTC. Translated: CASSGLQGAYEQYF.

A few counts support this clonotype. This chain joins TRBV10-1 and TRBJ2-2; D gene unclear. CDR3 size: 16 residues. Germline V gene sequence: CDR1 WNHNN, CDR2 SYGVQD (reference sequence). Trimming removed 4 bases from V and 2 bases from J, with 14 bases in between. This chain's CDR3 is CASSVGGQDNTGELFF. The CDR3 region has the DNA TGCGCCAGCAGTGTAGGTGGGCAGGACAACACCGGGGAGCTGTTTTTT.

This clonotype was found many times. The chain uses TRBV12-3 or TRBV12-4 and TRBJ2-5; D is unclear. V lost 6 bases and J 2 bases, leaving 13 bases between the germline ends. The CDR3 sequence is 14 residues long. The CDR3 reads CASRLQTSQETQYF. CDR3 coding DNA: TGTGCCAGCAGACTACAGACAAGTCAAGAGACCCAGTACTTC.

The chain joins TRBV28 to TRBJ2-5, with TRBD1 matching over 7 bases. V shed 4 bases and J 2 bases; nucleotides not matched to a gene: 10. CDR1 is MDHEN, CDR2 SYDVKM, per germline. The CDR3 is made up of 16 amino acids. CDR3 loop: CASSSPGQSRQETQYF. CDR3 coding DNA: TGTGCCAGCAGTTCTCCGGGACAGTCCAGACAAGAGACCCAGTACTTC.

This clonotype was detected ten times or more. The V and J genes are TRBV11-2 and TRBJ2-2, with D unclear. The CDR3 length is 14 residues. Per the germline V gene, CDR1 is SGHAT and CDR2 is FQNNGV. V was pared by 1 base and J by 4 bases, with 7 bases between. CDR3 sequence (DNA): TGTGCCAGCAGCTTAGGTTCCGGCACCGGGGAGCTGTTTTTT. Encoded protein: CASSLGSGTGELFF.

This clonotype has only a few counts. The J gene is TRBJ2-6, the V gene TRBV12-3 or TRBV12-4; a weak D match, TRBD2 (6 bases). The CDR3 sequence is 16 residues long. Deletions cut 6 bases from V and 2 bases from J, with 14 bases between. DNA for the CDR3: TGTGCCAGCAGGGGGGGTGGGTCCCCTGGGGCCAACGTCCTGACTTTC. It specifies CASRGGGSPGANVLTF.

The gene calls are TRBV20-1 and TRBJ2-1, with 10 bases fitting TRBD2. There are 16 residues in the CDR3. Germline V lookup: CDR1 DFQATT, CDR2 SNEGSKA (reference sequence). Trimming at V came to 1 base and at J to 5 bases, leaving 8 bases not matched to a gene. CDR3 in DNA: TGCAGTGCTAGAGCCCGGACTAGCGGTAATAACAATGAGCAGTTCTTC. It specifies CSARARTSGNNNEQFF.

This clonotype was counted between two and nine times. The chain links TRBV10-3 to TRBJ2-3; tentative D call: TRBD2 (6 bases). Trimming cost V 9 bases and J 3 bases, with 19 bases left between them. Germline-derived CDR1 and CDR2 are ENHRY and SYGVKD. This CDR3 has 15 residues. The CDR3 reads CAMKVTASDTDTQYF. The CDR3 bases are TGTGCCATGAAGGTGACGGCTAGCGATACAGATACGCAGTATTTT.

The genes are TRBV9 and TRBJ2-5; D unclear. The V and J ends lost 0 bases and 5 bases respectively, with 11 bases between them. The CDR3 spans 14 residues. Per the germline V gene, CDR1 is SGDLS and CDR2 is YYNGEE. CDR3 in amino acids: CASSVAASQETQYF. DNA of the CDR3: TGTGCCAGCAGCGTAGCCGCAAGCCAGGAGACCCAGTACTTC. The whole variable domain, remainder taken from reference TRBV9 and TRBJ2-5, is DSGVTQTPKHLITATGQRVTLRCSPRSGDLSVYWYQQSLDQGLQFLIQYYNGEERAKGNILERFSAQQFPDLHSELNLSSLELGDSALYFCASSVAASQETQYFGPGTRLLVL.

CDR3 amino acids: CASSRTSGGTIEQFF. In DNA form, the CDR3 reads TGTGCCAGCAGCCGGACTAGCGGAGGCACAATTGAGCAGTTCTTC. The chain joins TRBV5-5 to TRBJ2-1; 10 bases map to TRBD2. V lost 4 bases and J lost 9; bases outside the gene matches: 10. The CDR3 is made up of 15 amino acids. Germline V gene data show CDR1 as SGHKS and CDR2 as YYEKEE (reference sequence).

This clonotype was seen more than once but under ten times. This rearrangement joins TRBV4-3 to TRBJ2-7; TRBD2 aligns across 9 bases. In germline, CDR1 is LGHNA, CDR2 YSLEER. The CDR3 covers 15 residues. V was clipped by 0 bases and J by 6 bases; unmatched bases: 6. Here the CDR3 reads CASSQDLVAGVEQYF. The CDR3 DNA sequence: TGCGCCAGCAGCCAAGATCTCGTAGCGGGAGTCGAGCAGTACTTC.